This T cell receptor (beta chain) was profiled in a study of blood T cell repertoires in COVID-19. Across the whole study: COVID-19 samples, acute and convalescent, were from the United States, Italy and Spain.

Participants were aged about 18 to 100 years from 20 to 30 US areas. Germline lookup yields CDR1 MNHEY and CDR2 SVGAGI. The V segment lost 11 bases and the J segment 10 bases; nucleotides outside the gene matches: 14. CDR3 length: 14 residues. Authors' analysis steps: Reference gene primer amplification yielded estimated nucleated cell counts. Measured with immunoSEQ multiplex PCR; TCRdb has only the in-frame clones, and not every one. The V and J calls and the clone size are those of that table, but D and trimming were determined from the DNA. The data show roughly 200,000 clones, about 86% seen once.

V usage is TRBV6-5 and J usage is TRBJ1-6, with 7 bases lining up with TRBD1. This receptor was obtained from a woman aged 25 to 45 who had been exposed to COVID-19. The sequencing input was PBMCs or T cells enriched from blood (not recorded which). CDR3 residues: CASGPTGAMSPLHF. DNA of the CDR3: TGTGCCTCGGGCCCCACAGGGGCCATGTCACCCCTCCACTTT.